A selection of T cell receptor beta chains follows, all from one sample in a study of shared clonotypes between healthy human individuals. The table came from immunoSEQ multiplex PCR; TCRdb's copy has only in-frame clones and leaves some out. The sample consists of over 850,000 clones, approximately 80% of them appearing once. Input material: memory CD4+ T cells from PBMCs. Every receptor here comes from a man younger than 30 in good health. Some clones in this sample may be carry-over from other donors' samples. Both conserved end residues are part of each CDR3. The D gene is left open where the match is weak. Some rows mark clone size as missing; the rest say once, few, many or name a class of expanded clone.

abundance,j_gene,v_gene,d_gene,CDR3aa,CDR3nt
.,TRBJ2-7,TRBV9,.,CASSAADTYEQYF,TGTGCCAGCAGCGCGGCAGATACCTACGAGCAGTACTTC
.,TRBJ2-5,TRBV5-1,TRBD2,CASSLELRAGEETQYF,TGCGCCAGCAGCTTAGAATTGAGAGCGGGAGAAGAGACCCAGTACTTC
.,TRBJ2-3,TRBV9,TRBD2,CASSVGSSGSMDTQYF,TGTGCCAGCAGCGTAGGCAGTAGCGGGAGTATGGATACGCAGTATTTT
.,TRBJ2-7,TRBV7-2,.,CASSKWPGQAYEQYF,TGTGCCAGCAGCAAATGGCCGGGACAAGCCTACGAGCAGTACTTC
.,TRBJ2-7,TRBV2,TRBD2,CASSPGVLAGAVEQYF,TGTGCCAGCAGTCCAGGAGTTCTAGCGGGAGCGGTCGAGCAGTACTTC
.,TRBJ2-1,TRBV2,.,CASSVRVSYNEQFF,TGTGCCAGCAGTGTGCGAGTGTCCTACAATGAGCAGTTCTTC
few,TRBJ1-2,TRBV11-2,TRBD1,CASSSLTGSIDGYTF,TGTGCCAGCAGCTCCTTGACAGGGTCTATTGATGGCTACACCTTC
.,TRBJ2-1,TRBV11-2,.,CASSWSLYDEQFF,TGTGCCAGCAGCTGGAGTTTATACGATGAGCAGTTCTTC
once,TRBJ1-4,TRBV5-1,.,CASSLFRGREEKLFF,TGCGCCAGCAGCTTATTCAGGGGCCGGGAGGAAAAACTGTTTTTT
.,TRBJ2-5,TRBV9,.,CASSVGFRGQETQYF,TGTGCCAGCAGCGTAGGATTCAGAGGGCAAGAGACCCAGTACTTC
.,TRBJ2-2,TRBV19,TRBD2,CASRGLAGGLGELFF,TGTGCCAGTAGAGGACTAGCGGGAGGGCTGGGGGAGCTGTTTTTT
.,TRBJ1-1,TRBV9,.,CASSVAGDTEAFF,TGTGCCAGCAGCGTAGCTGGGGACACTGAAGCTTTCTTT
.,TRBJ1-1,TRBV6-6,.,CASSYSGGAEAFF,TGTGCCAGCAGTTACTCGGGAGGGGCTGAAGCTTTCTTT
.,TRBJ2-5,TRBV4-1,.,CASSQGREMETQYF,TGCGCCAGCAGCCAAGGACGGGAGATGGAGACCCAGTACTTC
.,TRBJ1-4,TRBV28,.,CASSSTGTTNEKLFF,TGTGCCAGCAGTTCCACCGGGACAACTAATGAAAAACTGTTTTTT
many,TRBJ2-1,TRBV5-1,TRBD2,CASSLPPSAGAHNEQFF,TGCGCCAGCAGCTTGCCCCCATCAGCGGGAGCACACAATGAGCAGTTCTTC
.,TRBJ1-4,TRBV7-8,.,CASSLAGTNEKLFF,TGTGCCAGCAGCTTAGCGGGGACTAATGAAAAACTGTTTTTT
once,TRBJ2-7,TRBV11-2,TRBD2,CASRSPRTSGLYEQYF,TGTGCCAGCCGATCGCCGCGGACTAGCGGGCTCTACGAGCAGTACTTC
.,TRBJ1-1,TRBV6-1,TRBD1,CASANQGDTEAFF,TGTGCCAGCGCAAACCAGGGGGACACTGAAGCTTTCTTT
.,TRBJ1-3,TRBV28,.,CASREAGAVGNTIYF,TGTGCCAGCAGAGAAGCAGGGGCGGTCGGAAACACCATATATTTT
.,TRBJ1-2,TRBV7-9,TRBD1,CASSLEGARGYGYTF,TGTGCCAGCAGCTTAGAGGGGGCCCGTGGCTATGGCTACACCTTC
.,TRBJ2-7,TRBV6-1,.,CASSEQPLSSYEQYF,TGTGCCAGCAGTGAACAGCCCCTAAGCTCCTACGAGCAGTACTTC
.,TRBJ1-4,TRBV2,.,CASRVTAAHEKLFF,TGTGCCAGCAGGGTGACAGCGGCCCATGAAAAACTGTTTTTT
.,TRBJ2-1,TRBV11-2,TRBD2,CASSTLAGAASYNEQFF,TGTGCCAGCAGCACCCTAGCGGGAGCAGCTTCCTACAATGAGCAGTTCTTC
.,TRBJ2-2,TRBV9,TRBD1,CASSVASGGSGELFF,TGTGCCAGCAGCGTAGCTTCAGGGGGCTCCGGGGAGCTGTTTTTT
.,TRBJ2-7,TRBV7-2,TRBD2,CASSLVREDEQYF,TGTGCCAGCAGCTTAGTTCGGGAGGACGAGCAGTACTTC
.,TRBJ1-2,TRBV5-1,.,CASSLSQNYGYTF,TGCGCCAGCAGCTTGAGCCAGAACTATGGCTACACCTTC
.,TRBJ1-1,TRBV5-1,.,CASSRGGNTEAFF,TGCGCCAGCAGCCGCGGGGGTAACACTGAAGCTTTCTTT
few,TRBJ2-5,TRBV10-3,TRBD2,CAISAGRAGGNETQYF,TGTGCCATCAGCGCGGGCAGGGCGGGAGGGAATGAGACCCAGTACTTC
.,TRBJ2-3,TRBV20-1,.,CSASFRGTQYF,TGCAGTGCTAGCTTTCGTGGTACGCAGTATTTT
.,TRBJ1-4,TRBV30,TRBD1,CARTPGTGYEKLFF,TGTGCCCGGACTCCCGGGACAGGGTACGAAAAACTGTTTTTT
few,TRBJ2-1,TRBV5-1,TRBD2,CASSSGTSIYEQFF,TGCGCCAGCAGCTCCGGGACTAGCATCTATGAGCAGTTCTTC
once,TRBJ2-5,TRBV15,TRBD1,CATSRSVRGQETQYF,TGTGCCACCAGCAGGTCCGTCAGGGGGCAAGAGACCCAGTACTTC
.,TRBJ2-3,TRBV5-1,.,CASSGRTEGDTQYF,TGCGCCAGCAGCGGAAGGACTGAGGGAGATACGCAGTATTTT
.,TRBJ2-5,TRBV4-2,.,CASSHGTQNQETQYF,TGTGCCAGCAGCCACGGGACTCAAAATCAAGAGACCCAGTACTTC
.,TRBJ1-2,TRBV5-1,.,CASSRGINYGYTF,TGCGCCAGCAGTCGGGGGATCAACTATGGCTACACCTTC
.,TRBJ2-7,TRBV28,TRBD1,CASSFPRGQGGNEQYF,TGTGCCAGCAGTTTTCCAAGGGGACAGGGGGGCAACGAGCAGTACTTC
.,TRBJ1-2,TRBV6-1,.,CATRTGGDYGYTF,TGTGCCACGAGAACCGGGGGAGACTATGGCTACACCTTC
.,TRBJ2-1,TRBV11-3,.,CASSLGPPPINEQFF,TGTGCCAGCAGCCTAGGACCTCCCCCAATCAATGAGCAGTTCTTC
.,TRBJ2-7,TRBV6-1,.,CASSEVADSYEQYF,TGTGCCAGCAGTGAAGTGGCGGACTCCTACGAGCAGTACTTC
few,TRBJ2-7,TRBV5-1,.,CASSENWSAGTEQYF,TGCGCCAGCAGCGAGAATTGGAGTGCAGGGACCGAGCAGTACTTC